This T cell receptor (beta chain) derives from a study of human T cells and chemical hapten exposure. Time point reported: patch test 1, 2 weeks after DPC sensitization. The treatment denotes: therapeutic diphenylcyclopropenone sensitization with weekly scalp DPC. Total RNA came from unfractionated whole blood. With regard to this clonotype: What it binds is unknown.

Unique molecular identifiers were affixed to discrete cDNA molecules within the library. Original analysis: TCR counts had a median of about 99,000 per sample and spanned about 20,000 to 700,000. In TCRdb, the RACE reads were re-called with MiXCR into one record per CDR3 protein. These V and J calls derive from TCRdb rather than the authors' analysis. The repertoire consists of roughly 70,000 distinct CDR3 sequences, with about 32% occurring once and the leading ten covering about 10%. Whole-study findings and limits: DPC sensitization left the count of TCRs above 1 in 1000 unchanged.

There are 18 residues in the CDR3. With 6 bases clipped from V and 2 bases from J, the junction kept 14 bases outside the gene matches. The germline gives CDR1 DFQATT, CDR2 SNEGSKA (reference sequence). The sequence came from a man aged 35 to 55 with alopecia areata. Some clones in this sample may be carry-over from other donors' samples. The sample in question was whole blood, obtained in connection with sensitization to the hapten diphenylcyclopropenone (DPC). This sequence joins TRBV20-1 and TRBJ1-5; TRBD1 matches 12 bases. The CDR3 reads CSATAGQGAGYGNQPQHF. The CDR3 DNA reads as TGCAGTGCAACCGCGGGACAGGGGGCCGGATACGGCAATCAGCCCCAGCATTTT.